The 27 T cell receptor beta chains presented below share a single source sample, sequenced in a study of radiotherapy plus CTLA-4 blockade in lung cancer. Assay: immunoSEQ multiplex PCR; the TCRdb copy retains only in-frame clones and omits some. The repertoire holds 85,000 to 90,000 clones, roughly 86% seen once, with approximately 16% in the top ten. The specimen comprised peripheral blood, sampled from a patient treated with radiotherapy plus ipilimumab. The receptors come from a human donor with non-small cell lung cancer that progressed on radiotherapy plus ipilimumab.

The rearrangement links TRBV10-1 to TRBJ2-1; D gene ambiguous. V lost 6 bases and J lost 3, with 6 bases in between. The CDR3 length is 12 residues. Germline CDR1 WNHNN, CDR2 SYGVQD (reference sequence). This CDR3 is CASSPIYNEQFF. The CDR3 region has the DNA TGCGCCAGCAGCCCTATCTACAATGAGCAGTTCTTC.

The chain joins TRBV9 to TRBJ2-7; unclear D gene. CDR3 length equals 14 residues. Between the trimmed V and J ends, which lost 0 bases and 1 base, there was a span of 8 bases. Germline V gene data show CDR1 as SGDLS and CDR2 as YYNGEE. The CDR3 DNA reads TGTGCCAGCAGCGTAGGTCCCTCTTCCTACGAGCAGTACTTC. This translates into CASSVGPSSYEQYF.

The V and J genes are TRBV7-2 and TRBJ2-3; D is uncertain. V lost 1 base and J 0 bases, leaving 11 bases between the germline ends. The CDR3 consists of 16 residues. Germline V gene sequence: CDR1 SGHTA, CDR2 FQGNSA. The CDR3 nucleotides read TGTGCCAGCAGCTTAGATTCGGCAACTAGCACAGATACGCAGTATTTT. This codes for CASSLDSATSTDTQYF.

There are a few counts of this clone. The J gene is TRBJ2-5, the V gene TRBV30; possibly TRBD1 for D (6 bases). Per germline, CDR1 GTSNPN and CDR2 SVGIG (reference sequence). Trimming took off 0 bases at V and 4 bases at J, with 9 bases between the two ends. The CDR3 has 13 amino acids. This CDR3 is CAWSVTGPETQYF. The DNA of the CDR3 is TGTGCCTGGAGTGTAACAGGGCCAGAGACCCAGTACTTC.

The chain is built from TRBV2 and TRBJ2-4, with D unresolved. The CDR3 consists of 12 residues. Trimming took off 7 bases at V and 7 bases at J, with 11 bases between the two ends. Germline-derived CDR1 and CDR2 are SNHLY and FYNNEI. CDR3 amino acids: CASMSDSNIQYF. The DNA for the CDR3 is TGTGCCAGCATGTCAGATTCGAACATTCAGTACTTC.

The chain has TRBV10-3 and TRBJ2-1, with 7 bases matching TRBD2. The CDR3 sequence is 12 residues long. Germline V gene data show CDR1 as ENHRY and CDR2 as SYGVKD. V lost 4 bases, J lost 9 bases, and 3 bases stayed unmatched. The CDR3 here is CAISGLAGEQFF. The CDR3 nucleotides are TGTGCCATCAGTGGGTTAGCGGGTGAGCAGTTCTTC.

The chain employs TRBV15 and TRBJ1-5; TRBD1 is a possible D gene (6 bases). The CDR3 length is 15 residues. V was shortened by 4 bases and J by 2 bases, with 12 bases between the two germline ends. The germline V gene encodes CDR1 LNHNV and CDR2 YYDKDF (reference sequence). The DNA of the CDR3 is TGTGCCACCAGCACCACGGGGGGCCGCAATCAGCCCCAGCATTTT. Residues: CATSTTGGRNQPQHF.

The rearrangement joins TRBV30 to TRBJ1-2; 7 bases align to TRBD1. The germline V gene has CDR1 GTSNPN and CDR2 SVGIG (reference sequence). This CDR3 is 17 amino acids long. Trimming removed 3 bases from V and 3 bases from J; junction bases left unmatched: 16. The CDR3 sequence: CAWRSYRGFSEDYGYTF. In DNA, the CDR3 is TGTGCCTGGAGGTCATACAGGGGTTTTAGCGAGGACTATGGCTACACCTTC.

The CDR3, as DNA: TGTGCCAGCTCACCACAGGGGATGGGGGAGACCCAGTACTTC. This translates into CASSPQGMGETQYF. The V gene is TRBV18, the J gene TRBJ2-5, with D possibly being TRBD1 (5 bases). Germline V CDR1 and CDR2: KGHSH, LQKENI. The CDR3 is 14 residues long. V lost 1 base and J lost 5, with 11 bases in between.

The chain recombines TRBV15 with TRBJ1-4; possible D gene TRBD1, 5 bases. CDR3 length: 17 amino acids. The germline CDR1 and CDR2 sequences are LNHNV and YYDKDF (reference sequence). Trimming removed 3 bases from V and 0 bases from J, with 14 bases in between. CDR3 sequence reads: CATSSTIRTSTNEKLFF. Written as DNA, the CDR3 is TGTGCCACCAGCAGTACTATAAGGACATCAACTAATGAAAAACTGTTTTTT.

The chain couples TRBV5-1 to TRBJ2-7; possibly TRBD1 for D (6 bases). Germline CDR1 and CDR2: SGHRS and YFSETQ. Trimming left V 4 bases short and J 0 bases short, with 17 bases between. The CDR3 covers 16 residues. The CDR3 DNA reads TGCGCCAGCAGCCCGATGGGGGCAGGGTCCTCCTACGAGCAGTACTTC. It specifies CASSPMGAGSSYEQYF.

The V and J genes are TRBV5-5 and TRBJ2-6, with D perhaps given as TRBD1 or TRBD2 (6 bases each). Germline CDR1 is SGHKS and CDR2 is YYEKEE (reference sequence). CDR3 size: 19 residues. V was clipped by 1 base and J by 2 bases, with 19 bases between them. CDR3 nucleotides: TGTGCCAGCAGCTTGCGTCCGGGGGCCCCAAGGGCTGGGGCCAACGTCCTGACTTTC. Translated: CASSLRPGAPRAGANVLTF.

V usage is TRBV5-1 and J usage is TRBJ2-7; D not certain. CDR3 length: 14 amino acids. Trimming left V 1 base short and J 1 base short, with 9 bases between. The germline V gene has CDR1 SGHRS and CDR2 YFSETQ. Here the CDR3 reads CASSLSALSYEQYF. The CDR3 nucleotides are TGCGCCAGCAGCTTGTCGGCTTTGTCCTACGAGCAGTACTTC.

This sequence joins TRBV10-3 and TRBJ1-2; possibly TRBD1 for D (6 bases). Per germline, CDR1 ENHRY and CDR2 SYGVKD. The length of the CDR3 is 14 residues. V was trimmed by 0 bases and J by 6 bases, leaving 11 bases between them. The CDR3 nucleotides read TGTGCCATCAGTGAGTCCGAGACAGGCCATGGCTACACCTTC. Translated: CAISESETGHGYTF.

The rearrangement uses TRBV18 and TRBJ2-3; the D is unclear. CDR1 is KGHSH, CDR2 LQKENI, per germline. Between the trimmed V and J ends, which lost 4 bases and 1 base, there was a span of 9 bases. There are 14 residues in the CDR3. This CDR3 reads CASSLSRGTDTQYF. For the CDR3, the DNA is TGTGCCAGCTCACTCTCACGGGGCACAGATACGCAGTATTTT.

The J gene is TRBJ2-6, the V gene TRBV7-3, with D hard to call. Germline CDR1 and CDR2: SGHTA and FQGTGA. Trimming removed 7 bases from V and 0 bases from J, with 7 bases in between. The CDR3 has 14 residues. The CDR3 here is CASMNFSGANVLTF. The CDR3 nucleotides are TGTGCCAGCATGAATTTCTCTGGGGCCAACGTCCTGACTTTC.

The chain combines TRBV10-3 with TRBJ2-7, with D maybe TRBD1 (5 bases). The CDR3 runs to 15 residues. V lost 3 bases, J lost 5 bases, and 17 bases lay in between. CDR1 is ENHRY and CDR2 is SYGVKD in the germline V gene. The CDR3 bases are TGTGCCATCAGTGAATCGGCGCAGGGTAGCAACGAGCAGTACTTC. It specifies CAISESAQGSNEQYF.

The chain has TRBV28 and TRBJ2-5; 9 bases are a match to TRBD2. Trimming took 2 bases from V and 2 from J; bases not matched to a gene: 18. The CDR3 is 20 amino acids. The V gene's germline CDR1 is MDHEN and CDR2 SYDVKM. CDR3 protein: CASSLALGSGGGAPQETQYF. The CDR3 DNA is TGTGCCAGCAGTTTAGCTTTGGGTTCCGGCGGGGGGGCCCCACAAGAGACCCAGTACTTC.

The sample holds one count of this clone. The chain links TRBV7-2 to TRBJ2-7, with D perhaps assigned TRBD1 or TRBD2 (6 bases each). Germline V gives CDR1 SGHTA, CDR2 FQGNSA. The length of the CDR3 is 15 residues. The germline V and J ends were trimmed by 2 bases and 5 bases, with 16 bases remaining between them. This CDR3 is CASSLSWGARNEQYF. The CDR3 DNA follows: TGTGCCAGCAGCTTAAGCTGGGGGGCGCGAAACGAGCAGTACTTC.

The J gene is TRBJ1-5, the V gene TRBV19; 8 positions match TRBD1. V gave up 3 bases and J gave up 1 base; unmatched junction bases: 5. The CDR3 totals 16 residues. In germline, CDR1 is LNHDA, CDR2 SQIVND (reference sequence). The CDR3 coding sequence is TGTGCCAGTAGTATCAGGGGGCTCGGAAGCAATCAGCCCCAGCATTTT. It specifies CASSIRGLGSNQPQHF. Supplemented by reference TRBV19 and TRBJ1-5, the full variable domain reads DGGITQSPKYLFRKEGQNVTLSCEQNLNHDAMYWYRQDPGQGLRLIYYSQIVNDFQKGDIAEGYSVSREKKESFPLTVTSAQKNPTAFYLCASSIRGLGSNQPQHFGDGTRLSIL.

The chain couples TRBV29-1 to TRBJ2-5, with D possibly being TRBD1 or TRBD2 (7 bases each). This CDR3 is built from 12 residues. CDR1 is SQVTM and CDR2 is ANQGSEA in the germline V gene. Deletions cut 7 bases from V and 3 bases from J, with 12 bases between. In DNA form, the CDR3 reads TGCAGCGCCCAGGGGGGGGAAGAGACCCAGTACTTC. This sequence encodes CSAQGGEETQYF. Complete variable domain (other parts from reference TRBV29-1 and TRBJ2-5): SAVISQKPSRDICQRGTSLTIQCQVDSQVTMMFWYRQQPGQSLTLIATANQGSEATYESGFVIDKFPISRPNLTFSTLTVSNMSPEDSSIYLCSAQGGEETQYFGPGTRLLVL.

The chain links TRBV11-2 to TRBJ1-3, with TRBD1 as a possible D gene (6 bases). V lost 5 bases and J lost 3, with 14 bases in between. The length of the CDR3 is 15 residues. Germline assignment: CDR1 SGHAT and CDR2 FQNNGV. CDR3 sequence: CASSLNGRGGNTIYF. DNA of the CDR3: TGTGCCAGCAGCCTTAATGGCAGGGGTGGAAACACCATATATTTT.

The rearrangement joins TRBV30 to TRBJ1-4; D ambiguous. Germline CDR1 reads GTSNPN; CDR2 reads SVGIG (reference sequence). Trimming left V 4 bases short and J 0 bases short, with 9 bases between. The CDR3 totals 14 residues. The CDR3, as DNA: TGTGCCTGGACCAGACAAGCAACTAATGAAAAACTGTTTTTT. The encoded protein is CAWTRQATNEKLFF.

The chain is built from TRBV9 and TRBJ1-2; no clear D gene. Trimming removed 4 bases from V and 3 bases from J, with 13 bases in between. There are 14 residues in the CDR3. Germline V gives CDR1 SGDLS, CDR2 YYNGEE. The chain's CDR3 is CASSHFPGDYGYTF. Written as DNA, the CDR3 is TGTGCCAGCAGCCATTTTCCGGGAGACTATGGCTACACCTTC.

This clone was seen more than once but under ten times. This chain connects TRBV6-6 to TRBJ2-1; D might be TRBD2 (5 bases). This CDR3 comprises 14 residues. The V end lost 0 bases, the J end lost 6 bases, and 9 bases lay between the germline ends. Germline lookup yields CDR1 MNHNY and CDR2 SVGAGI (reference sequence). CDR3 sequence reads: CASSYSSGGNEQFF. Here the CDR3 DNA reads TGTGCCAGCAGTTACTCGAGCGGAGGCAATGAGCAGTTCTTC.

The V call is TRBV25-1, the J call TRBJ2-1; D may correspond to TRBD1 or TRBD2 (5 bases each). Germline CDR1 reads MGHDK; CDR2 reads SYGVNS. The CDR3 extends over 13 amino acids. V was cut by 2 bases and J by 6 bases, with 8 bases left in between. The CDR3 spells CASSETGRNEQFF. CDR3 DNA sequence: TGTGCCAGCAGTGAAACGGGACGCAATGAGCAGTTCTTC.

The V call is TRBV4-1, the J call TRBJ2-6; no reliable D call. V gave up 4 bases and J gave up 0 bases, with 16 bases separating them. The CDR3 length is 18 residues. Germline V gene data show CDR1 as MGHRA and CDR2 as YSYEKL. The CDR3 DNA follows: TGCGCCAGCAGCCCGGCCGGGCAGGTGCCCTCTGGGGCCAACGTCCTGACTTTC. This encodes CASSPAGQVPSGANVLTF.